This is a list of T cell receptor beta chains from one sample in a study of cytomegalovirus exposure and HLA in healthy donors. Generated by immunoSEQ multiplex PCR, the TCRdb table keeps only in-frame clones and is missing some. The table records roughly 99,000 clones, more than 60% of them present only once. The specimen was PBMCs. The receptors shown here come from a man in his fifties or sixties in good health and CMV-seropositive. CDR3s include the opening cysteine and the closing phenylalanine or tryptophan. Each record gives: J gene, D gene, clone size, V gene, CDR3 DNA, CDR3 protein. A D gene is named only where the DNA matches it firmly. Expanded clones are given a class, and other clones once, few, many or no size at all.

>TRBJ2-3|.|.|TRBV2
TGTGCCAGCAGTGGGGACAACACAGATACGCAGTATTTT
CASSGDNTDTQYF
>TRBJ2-5|.|.|TRBV5-6
TGTGCCAGCAGCCCCGGGTCGGTACAAGAGACCCAGTACTTC
CASSPGSVQETQYF
>TRBJ1-2|.|.|TRBV9
TGTGCCAGCAGCGCCCAGATCGACAAGAGCTATGGCTACACCTTC
CASSAQIDKSYGYTF
>TRBJ2-3|TRBD2|.|TRBV11-1
TGTGCCAGCACCCATCCGGGACTAGCGGGGGGAACTAGCACAGATACGCAGTATTTT
CASTHPGLAGGTSTDTQYF
>TRBJ1-2|TRBD1|.|TRBV25-1
TGTGCCAGCAGTGGTGGACAGGGGTACTATGGCTACACCTTC
CASSGGQGYYGYTF
>TRBJ2-7|TRBD1|.|TRBV30
TGTGCCTGGAGGGGAATAGGACAGGGCCGGACTATCTACGAGCAGTACTTC
CAWRGIGQGRTIYEQYF
>TRBJ1-2|TRBD1|.|TRBV5-6
TGTGCCAGCAGCTTGTCGGACAGGGGGTGGTATGGCTACACCTTC
CASSLSDRGWYGYTF
>TRBJ2-3|.|once|TRBV10-2
TGCGCCAGCAGCGTCTCAGATACGCAGTATTTT
CASSVSDTQYF
>TRBJ2-2|.|.|TRBV7-3
TGTGCCAGCAGCTTATCCGGCGGGGAGCTGTTTTTT
CASSLSGGELFF
>TRBJ2-7|.|once|TRBV19
TGTGCCAGTAGTATTCGAGGGCCCCATCCCCAGCAGTACTTC
CASSIRGPHPQQYF
>TRBJ2-7|TRBD1|.|TRBV5-1
TGCGCCAGCAGCCCGGGACAGGGAAGGTACGAGCAGTACTTC
CASSPGQGRYEQYF
>TRBJ2-5|TRBD2|.|TRBV5-5
TGTGCCAGCAGCTTGGGGCTAGCGGGGGCACAAGAGACCCAGTACTTC
CASSLGLAGAQETQYF
>TRBJ1-2|.|.|TRBV7-9
TGTGCCAGCAGCCCCCGACAGGTAGACGGCTACACCTTC
CASSPRQVDGYTF
>TRBJ1-1|.|.|TRBV7-9
TGTTCCAGCAGTACAGGGAACACTGAAGCTTTCTTT
CSSSTGNTEAFF
>TRBJ2-7|.|.|TRBV6-1
TGTGCCAGCAGCTACACGGACGACTACGAGCAGTACTTC
CASSYTDDYEQYF